This entry is about one TCR beta chain. Its specificity is not known. Vbeta (60) and Jbeta (13) primers were used in the PCR. Produced via immunoSEQ multiplex PCR; TCRdb's table is partial and in-frame only. The table records under 40,000 clones, 76% of them present only once. The data were obtained in a study of cytomegalovirus exposure and HLA in healthy donors. Findings of the study overall: It is likely that the observed cluster of highly shared sequence variants was a sequencing artifact. A reported reduction in N-insertions relative to the roughly 640-donor mean was seen in an Asian-associated ancestry cluster in a later analysis.

At sampling all donors were nominally healthy, likely with unrecorded immune exposures. Sequencing was carried out using PBMCs. The clonotype comes from a woman in her thirties in good health and CMV-seropositive.

In nucleotides, the CDR3 is TGTGCCAGCAGTGAAGGGCGCGGGGTCCAAGAGACCCAGTACTTC. It translates to CASSEGRGVQETQYF. V is TRBV25-1 and J is TRBJ2-5; D is perhaps TRBD2 (6 bases). Germline-derived CDR1 and CDR2 are MGHDK and SYGVNS. The V and J ends lost 2 bases and 1 base respectively, with 11 bases between them. The CDR3 length is 15 residues.